The 9 T cell receptor beta chains below were found in one sample sequenced in a study of T cells in women clearing cervical HPV infection. Method: immunoSEQ multiplex PCR; TCRdb's copy keeps in-frame clones and lacks some. In all, the sample yields 35,000 to 45,000 clones. What was sequenced was blood buffy coat. These receptors were obtained from a woman aged 18 to 69 with a cervical HPV16 infection that either progressed to CIN3+ or cleared (not recorded which).

Notes on this clone: The sequenced fragment ends 3 residues before the CDR3 boundary, so the rest is inferred from the germline J gene. The chain carries TRBV2 and TRBJ1-1; weak D call: TRBD1 (5 bases). The germline V and J ends were trimmed by 7 bases and 0 bases, with 9 bases remaining between them. Germline V gene lookup returns CDR1 SNHLY and CDR2 FYNNEI. There are 13 residues in the CDR3. The CDR3 bases that were read are TGTGCCAGCAAGGGGAGGATGAACACTGAA. Its protein is CASKGRMNTE. The whole CDR3 sequence reads CASKGRMNTEAFF.

The sequenced CDR3 bases are TGTGCCAGCAGTGAACCCAGGGCTGGGAGGGCTGAA. It yields the protein CASSEPRAGRAE. From start to end, the CDR3 is CASSEPRAGRAEAFF. V gene TRBV6-1 combines with J gene TRBJ1-1; a weak D match, TRBD1 (5 bases). The CDR3 extends 3 residues past the end of the read, so its final part is completed from the germline J gene. The germline V gene encodes CDR1 MNHNS and CDR2 SASEGT. The V gene lost 2 bases and the J gene lost 6 bases, with 16 bases spanning the gap. CDR3 length: 15 residues.

About this clone: The CDR3 end is not reached by the read, which stops 3 residues before it; the germline J gene fills it in. This rearrangement joins TRBV19 to TRBJ2-1; 10 bases fit TRBD2. In germline, CDR1 is LNHDA, CDR2 SQIVND (reference sequence). The CDR3 is 16 amino acids. The trim removed 3 bases at V and 8 bases at J, leaving 10 bases unmatched. The CDR3 DNA, read in part, is TGTGCCAGTAGTATTGATAGGCTAGCGGGAGCCGATGAG. Its translation: CASSIDRLAGADE. The CDR3 in its entirety is CASSIDRLAGADEQFF.

Points on this clone: The CDR3 end falls 3 residues outside the read, so it is completed with the germline J gene. The genes are TRBV20-1 and TRBJ1-5; TRBD1 matches at 10 bases. The CDR3 spans 16 residues. Germline V CDR1 and CDR2: DFQATT, SNEGSKA (reference sequence). With 2 bases clipped from V and 6 bases from J, the junction kept 10 bases outside the gene matches. The CDR3 DNA, read in part, is TGCAGTGCTAGACGAACGGGGACAGGGGCTGGTCAGCCC. This translates into CSARRTGTGAGQP. The entire CDR3 is CSARRTGTGAGQPQHF.

Points on this clone: Read coverage stops 3 residues before the CDR3 terminus; the germline J gene supplies the remainder. The chain couples TRBV7-6 to TRBJ2-5; D is undetermined. The CDR3 extends over 12 amino acids. CDR1 and CDR2 (germline): SGHVS, FNYEAQ. V lost 4 bases and J lost 1, with 4 bases in between. The part of the CDR3 DNA that was read is TGTGCCAGCAGCTCCCTCCAAGAGACC. Its protein is CASSSLQET. In full, the CDR3 reads CASSSLQETQYF.

Notes on this clone: Read data end 3 residues before the CDR3 end; the end is taken from the germline J gene. V and J are TRBV29-1 and TRBJ2-7, with 7 bases fitting TRBD1. The trim removed 6 bases at V and 3 bases at J, leaving 5 bases unmatched. The germline gives CDR1 SQVTM, CDR2 ANQGSEA. The length of the CDR3 is 12 residues. The sequenced CDR3 bases are TGCAGCGTGGGGGACAGCTACTACGAG. Encoded protein: CSVGDSYYE. The CDR3 as a whole reads CSVGDSYYEQYF.

In regard to this clone: The DNA ends 3 residues before the CDR3 does, and the rest of the CDR3 is filled in from the germline J gene. The chain links TRBV20-1 to TRBJ2-5; 9 bases match TRBD2. Germline V gene sequence: CDR1 DFQATT, CDR2 SNEGSKA (reference sequence). CDR3 length equals 14 residues. V was pared by 6 bases and J by 5 bases, with 10 bases of the junction left unmatched. The covered CDR3 bases are TGCAGTGCCAAGGTGGCGGGGGGGCGGGAGACC. Translating gives CSAKVAGGRET. The complete CDR3 reads CSAKVAGGRETQYF.

With respect to this clone: The read ends 3 residues shy of where the CDR3 ends; the end is completed using the germline J gene. The rearrangement links TRBV2 to TRBJ1-2, with D possibly matching TRBD1 (6 bases). CDR3 length: 14 amino acids. Trimming stripped 8 bases from V and 0 bases from J, with 13 bases between. Germline assignment: CDR1 SNHLY and CDR2 FYNNEI. CDR3 protein: CASCRDTSNYGYTF. The CDR3 bases that were read are TGTGCCAGCTGTCGGGACACATCTAACTATGGC.

Details on this clone: Read data end 3 residues before the CDR3 end; the end is taken from the germline J gene. The rearrangement links TRBV5-5 to TRBJ2-7; TRBD1 matches 11 bases. From germline, CDR1 is SGHKS and CDR2 YYEKEE (reference sequence). This CDR3 is 14 amino acids long. V shed 7 bases and J 5 bases; nucleotides not matched to a gene: 8. The covered CDR3 bases are TGTGCCAGCGTCCGCGGGACAGGGGGAGACGAG. It specifies CASVRGTGGDE. From start to end, the CDR3 is CASVRGTGGDEQYF. Variable domain in full (rest from reference TRBV5-5 and TRBJ2-7): DAGVTQSPTHLIKTRGQQVTLRCSPISGHKSVSWYQQVLGQGPQFIFQYYEKEERGRGNFPDRFSARQFPNYSSELNVNALLLGDSALYLCASVRGTGGDEQYFGPGTRLTVT.